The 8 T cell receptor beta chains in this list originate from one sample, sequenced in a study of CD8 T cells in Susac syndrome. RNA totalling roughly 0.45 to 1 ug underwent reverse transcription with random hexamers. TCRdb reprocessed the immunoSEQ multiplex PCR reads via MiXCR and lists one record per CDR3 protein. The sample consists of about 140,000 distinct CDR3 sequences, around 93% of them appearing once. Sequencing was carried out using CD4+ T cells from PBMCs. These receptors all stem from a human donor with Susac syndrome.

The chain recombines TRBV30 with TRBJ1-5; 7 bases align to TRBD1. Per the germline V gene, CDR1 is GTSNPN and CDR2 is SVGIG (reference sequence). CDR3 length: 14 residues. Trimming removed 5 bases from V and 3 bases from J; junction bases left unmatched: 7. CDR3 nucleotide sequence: TGTGCCTGGGGAAGGGACAGCCCCAATCAGCCCCAGCATTTT. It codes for CAWGRDSPNQPQHF. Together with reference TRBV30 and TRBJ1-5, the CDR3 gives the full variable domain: SQTIHQWPATLVQPVGSPLSLECTVEGTSNPNLYWYRQAAGRGLQLLFYSVGIGQISSEVPQNLSASRPQDRQFILSSKKLLLSDSGFYLCAWGRDSPNQPQHFGDGTRLSIL.

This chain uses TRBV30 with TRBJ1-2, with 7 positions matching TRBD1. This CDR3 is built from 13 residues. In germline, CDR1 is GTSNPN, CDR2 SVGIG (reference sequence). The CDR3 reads CGTGDEGTYGYTF. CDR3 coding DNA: TGTGGGACAGGAGACGAAGGGACCTATGGCTACACCTTC.

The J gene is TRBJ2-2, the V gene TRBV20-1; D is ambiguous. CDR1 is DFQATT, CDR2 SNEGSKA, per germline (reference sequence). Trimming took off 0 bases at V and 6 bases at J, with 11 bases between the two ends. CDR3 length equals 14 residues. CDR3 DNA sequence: TGCAGTGCTAGAGATTTCAGGTTCGCCGGGGAGCTGTTTTTT. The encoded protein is CSARDFRFAGELFF.

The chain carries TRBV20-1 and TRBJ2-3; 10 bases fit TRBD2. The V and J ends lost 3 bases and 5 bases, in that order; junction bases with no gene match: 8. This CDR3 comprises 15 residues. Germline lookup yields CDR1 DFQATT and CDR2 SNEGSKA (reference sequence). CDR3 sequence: CSARGLAGVEDTQYF. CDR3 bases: TGCAGTGCTAGGGGCCTAGCGGGAGTTGAAGATACGCAGTATTTT.

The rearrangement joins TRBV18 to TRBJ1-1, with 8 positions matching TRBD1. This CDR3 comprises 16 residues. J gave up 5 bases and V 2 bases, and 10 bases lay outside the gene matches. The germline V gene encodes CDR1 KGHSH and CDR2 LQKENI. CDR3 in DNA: TGTGCCAGCTCACCAACAGACAGGGGTCTCGGGACTGAAGCTTTCTTT. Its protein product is CASSPTDRGLGTEAFF.

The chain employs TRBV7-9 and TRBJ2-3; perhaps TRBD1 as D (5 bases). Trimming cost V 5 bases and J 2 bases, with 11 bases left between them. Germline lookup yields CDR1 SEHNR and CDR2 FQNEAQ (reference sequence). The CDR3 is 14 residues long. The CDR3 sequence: CASSPSGSTDTQYF. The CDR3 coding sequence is TGTGCCAGCAGCCCGTCAGGGTCCACAGATACGCAGTATTTT.

The CDR3 DNA sequence: TGCGCCAGCAGCCAAGATTGGGGGATCAGGGGAGAGACCCAGTACTTC. Protein: CASSQDWGIRGETQYF. This chain links TRBV4-3 with TRBJ2-5; weak D call: TRBD1 (6 bases). This CDR3 has 16 amino acids. V dropped 0 bases and J dropped 4 bases, with 15 bases sitting between them. In germline, CDR1 is LGHNA, CDR2 YSLEER.

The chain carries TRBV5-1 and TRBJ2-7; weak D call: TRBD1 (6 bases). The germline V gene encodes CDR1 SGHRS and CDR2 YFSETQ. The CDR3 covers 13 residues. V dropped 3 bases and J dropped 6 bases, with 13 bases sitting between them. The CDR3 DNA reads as TGCGCCAGCAGCTCTCGACAGGTCGGCGAGCAGTACTTC. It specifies CASSSRQVGEQYF.